The sequence of this T cell receptor beta chain was determined in a study of control samples from healthy donors and cancer patients. Method: immunoSEQ multiplex PCR; TCRdb's copy keeps in-frame clones and lacks some. The sample includes 90,000 or so clones, 85% to 90% of them seen just once. This CDR3 comprises 12 residues. Germline CDR1 reads LNHDA; CDR2 reads SQIVND (reference sequence). V lost 3 bases and J lost 4, with 6 bases in between. In its sample, this clone ranks as medium-sized. V and J are TRBV19 and TRBJ1-1; no definite D call. The source material was blood. The clonotype comes from a woman in her sixties or seventies in good health. CDR3 in DNA: TGTGCCAGTAGTATGGACGTCACTGAAGCTTTCTTT. It is translated as CASSMDVTEAFF. Combining the CDR3 with reference TRBV19 and TRBJ1-1 gives the whole variable domain DGGITQSPKYLFRKEGQNVTLSCEQNLNHDAMYWYRQDPGQGLRLIYYSQIVNDFQKGDIAEGYSVSREKKESFPLTVTSAQKNPTAFYLCASSMDVTEAFFGQGTRLTVV.